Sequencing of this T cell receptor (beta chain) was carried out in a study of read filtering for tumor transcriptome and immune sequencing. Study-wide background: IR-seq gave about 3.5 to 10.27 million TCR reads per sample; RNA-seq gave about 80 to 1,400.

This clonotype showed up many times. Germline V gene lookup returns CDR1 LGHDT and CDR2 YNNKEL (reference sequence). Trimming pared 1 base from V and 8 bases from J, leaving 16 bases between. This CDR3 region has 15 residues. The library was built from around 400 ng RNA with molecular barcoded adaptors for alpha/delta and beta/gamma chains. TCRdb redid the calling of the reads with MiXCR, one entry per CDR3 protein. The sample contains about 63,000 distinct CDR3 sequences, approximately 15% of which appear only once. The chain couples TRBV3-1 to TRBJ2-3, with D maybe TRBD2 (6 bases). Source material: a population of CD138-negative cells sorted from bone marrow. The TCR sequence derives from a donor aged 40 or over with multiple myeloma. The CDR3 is CASSQGGLTSGTQYF. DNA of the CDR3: TGTGCCAGCAGCCAAGGGGGACTCACTTCAGGTACGCAGTATTTT.